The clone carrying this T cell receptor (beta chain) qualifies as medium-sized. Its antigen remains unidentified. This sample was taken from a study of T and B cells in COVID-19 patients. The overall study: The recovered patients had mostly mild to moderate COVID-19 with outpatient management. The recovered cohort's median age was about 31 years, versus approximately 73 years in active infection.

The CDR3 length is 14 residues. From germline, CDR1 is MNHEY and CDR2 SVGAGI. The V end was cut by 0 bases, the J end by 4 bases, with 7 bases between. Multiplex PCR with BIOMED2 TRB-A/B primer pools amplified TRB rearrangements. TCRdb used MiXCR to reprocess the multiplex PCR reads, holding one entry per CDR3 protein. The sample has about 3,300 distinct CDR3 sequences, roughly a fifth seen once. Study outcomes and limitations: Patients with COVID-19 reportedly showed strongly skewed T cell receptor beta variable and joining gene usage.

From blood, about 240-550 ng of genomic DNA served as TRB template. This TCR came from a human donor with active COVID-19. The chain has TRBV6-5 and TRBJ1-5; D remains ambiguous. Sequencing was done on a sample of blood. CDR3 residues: CASSYSKQNQPQHF. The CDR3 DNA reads TGTGCCAGCAGTTACTCGAAGCAAAATCAGCCCCAGCATTTT.